These 17 T cell receptor beta chains share one sample of origin, sequenced in a study of chemoradiotherapy in HPV16-positive cancers. Data came from immunoSEQ multiplex PCR; TCRdb stores just in-frame clones and leaves some out. The sample contains about 34,000 clones, 92% of which appear only once. The sequenced sample was blood, obtained from a patient who underwent chemoradiotherapy. The receptors shown here come from a human donor with HPV-associated anogenital cancer.

This chain joins TRBV6-1 and TRBJ2-2; 8 bases align to TRBD2. Trimming removed 4 bases from V and 4 bases from J; junction bases left unmatched: 8. The CDR3 covers 16 residues. Germline V CDR1 and CDR2: MNHNS, SASEGT. CDR3 region: CASSGWGGGSTGELFF. The CDR3 bases are TGTGCCAGCAGTGGCTGGGGCGGGGGGAGCACCGGGGAGCTGTTTTTT.

V and J are TRBV2 and TRBJ2-7, with D possibly TRBD1 on 6 matching bases. The ends were cut back, 5 bases at V and 6 bases at J, with 11 bases in the middle. Germline V lookup: CDR1 SNHLY, CDR2 FYNNEI. This CDR3 spans 12 amino acids. CDR3 residues: CASSKTGLEQYF. The CDR3 DNA sequence: TGTGCCAGCAGTAAAACAGGGCTCGAGCAGTACTTC.

This chain uses TRBV18 with TRBJ1-1; no clear D gene. This CDR3 has 17 residues. V was pared by 4 bases and J by 0 bases, with 18 bases between. CDR1 and CDR2 from the germline V gene are KGHSH and LQKENI. The CDR3 DNA follows: TGTGCCAGCTCACGAAGGGAAAACTCCTTCATGAACACTGAAGCTTTCTTT. Amino acids: CASSRRENSFMNTEAFF.

The gene calls are TRBV7-2 and TRBJ1-2; a weak D match, TRBD1 (5 bases). V lost 1 base to trimming and J lost 4 bases, with 19 bases between them. The CDR3 covers 17 residues. CDR1 SGHTA and CDR2 FQGNSA come from the germline V gene. CDR3 nucleotides: TGTGCCAGCAGCTTAGACCTCCGGGGTAGGGGCCTCTATGGCTACACCTTC. Encoded protein: CASSLDLRGRGLYGYTF.

The rearrangement uses TRBV5-1 and TRBJ1-4; the D is unclear. Trimming removed 0 bases from V and 8 bases from J, with 8 bases in between. Germline V gene lookup returns CDR1 SGHRS and CDR2 YFSETQ. The length of the CDR3 is 13 residues. CDR3 in amino acids: CASSLGSREKLFF. In nucleotides, the CDR3 is TGCGCCAGCAGCTTGGGGAGTAGAGAAAAACTGTTTTTT.

J is TRBJ2-7 and V is TRBV9, with 8 nucleotides matching TRBD1. Germline V gene lookup returns CDR1 SGDLS and CDR2 YYNGEE. V was pared by 0 bases and J by 3 bases, with 2 bases of the junction left unmatched. This CDR3 is 14 amino acids long. The CDR3 spells CASSVVGQGYEQYF. CDR3 nucleotides: TGTGCCAGCAGCGTAGTCGGACAGGGCTACGAGCAGTACTTC.

The CDR3 nucleotides read TGTGCCAGCATAGAGGGGTTCAACTATGGCTACACCTTC. Its protein is CASIEGFNYGYTF. J is TRBJ1-2 and V is TRBV2, with D perhaps matching TRBD1 (5 bases). V dropped 7 bases and J dropped 2 bases, with 11 bases sitting between them. The germline V gene encodes CDR1 SNHLY and CDR2 FYNNEI. This CDR3 has 13 residues.

The chain joins TRBV27 to TRBJ2-3; TRBD1 is a possible D gene (5 bases). There are 14 residues in the CDR3. Germline CDR1 reads MNHEY; CDR2 reads SMNVEV (reference sequence). The V and J ends lost 4 bases and 0 bases respectively, with 8 bases between them. CDR3 coding DNA: TGTGCCAGCAGTTGGGGCGGAAGCACAGATACGCAGTATTTT. Translating gives CASSWGGSTDTQYF.

The V and J genes are TRBV5-1 and TRBJ1-1, with D uncertain. This CDR3 has 15 residues. Germline CDR1 SGHRS, CDR2 YFSETQ. Deletions cut 0 bases from V and 7 bases from J, with 16 bases between. The CDR3, as DNA: TGCGCCAGCAGCTTGGATGTTGCGGGCGCCCTTGAAGCTTTCTTT. Its protein product is CASSLDVAGALEAFF. Full variable domain (rest looked up from reference TRBV5-1 and TRBJ1-1): KAGVTQTPRYLIKTRGQQVTLSCSPISGHRSVSWYQQTPGQGLQFLFEYFSETQRNKGNFPGRFSGRQFSNSRSEMNVSTLELGDSALYLCASSLDVAGALEAFFGQGTRLTVV.

The genes are TRBV19 and TRBJ2-7, with 8 bases lining up with TRBD1. Germline trimming cut 6 bases from V and 4 bases from J; bases unmatched to any gene: 11. This CDR3 has 15 amino acids. Germline V gene lookup returns CDR1 LNHDA and CDR2 SQIVND (reference sequence). The CDR3 sequence: CASSPRTGWKYEQYF. The CDR3 region has the DNA TGTGCCAGTAGCCCAAGGACAGGGTGGAAGTACGAGCAGTACTTC. The whole variable domain, filled in from reference TRBV19 and TRBJ2-7, reads DGGITQSPKYLFRKEGQNVTLSCEQNLNHDAMYWYRQDPGQGLRLIYYSQIVNDFQKGDIAEGYSVSREKKESFPLTVTSAQKNPTAFYLCASSPRTGWKYEQYFGPGTRLTVT.

V and J are TRBV30 and TRBJ2-3; 10 nucleotides agree with TRBD2. The germline V gene has CDR1 GTSNPN and CDR2 SVGIG (reference sequence). J gave up 1 base and V 2 bases, and 12 bases lay outside the gene matches. This CDR3 contains 18 residues. CDR3: CAWSRLAGEPIRTDTQYF. The CDR3 DNA reads TGTGCCTGGAGTCGGCTAGCGGGGGAACCAATACGCACAGATACGCAGTATTTT. Based on the CDR3 plus reference TRBV30 and TRBJ2-3, the full variable domain is SQTIHQWPATLVQPVGSPLSLECTVEGTSNPNLYWYRQAAGRGLQLLFYSVGIGQISSEVPQNLSASRPQDRQFILSSKKLLLSDSGFYLCAWSRLAGEPIRTDTQYFGPGTRLTVL.

V and J are TRBV5-4 and TRBJ2-1, with 9 bases that match TRBD2. Per the germline V gene, CDR1 is SGHNT and CDR2 is YYREEE (reference sequence). J lost 2 bases, V lost 0 bases, and 3 bases had no gene match. This CDR3 spans 16 amino acids. CDR3 bases: TGTGCCAGCAGCTTGGGCGGCGGGGGGGCCTACAATGAGCAGTTCTTC. It is translated as CASSLGGGGAYNEQFF.

Notes on this clone: The junction shows a germline mismatch at one end, possibly a read error. The gene calls are TRBV27 and TRBJ2-5; D perhaps matches TRBD1 (5 bases). This CDR3 is built from 14 residues. Germline CDR1 is MNHEY and CDR2 is SMNVEV (reference sequence). The CDR3 DNA reads as TGTGCCAGCAGTCTATCTGGGGCACCCATGACCCAGTACTTC. As protein: CASSLSGAPMTQYF.

The V call is TRBV18, the J call TRBJ1-2; 9 bases align to TRBD1. The V gene end was trimmed by 2 bases and the J gene end by 2 bases; junction bases not matched to a gene: 9. CDR1 KGHSH and CDR2 LQKENI come from the germline V gene. The length of the CDR3 is 17 residues. The CDR3 sequence: CASSPIAGQGLNYGYTF. The DNA of the CDR3 is TGTGCCAGCTCACCAATCGCGGGACAGGGACTAAACTATGGCTACACCTTC.

V gene TRBV7-8 combines with J gene TRBJ2-1; tentatively, D is TRBD1 or TRBD2 (5 bases each). The germline V and J ends were trimmed by 6 bases and 6 bases, with 18 bases remaining between them. Germline assignment: CDR1 SGHVS and CDR2 FQNEAQ. The CDR3 spans 15 residues. CDR3 in DNA: TGTGCCAGCAGTTACCGGACCGGGACCAGCAATGAGCAGTTCTTC. Protein sequence: CASSYRTGTSNEQFF.

CDR3 bases: TGTGCCAGTAGTATTGGCCAGGGAAGGAGTGGGGATGGCTACACCTTC. Amino acids: CASSIGQGRSGDGYTF. The chain recombines TRBV19 with TRBJ1-2, with D perhaps TRBD1 (5 bases). Germline lookup yields CDR1 LNHDA and CDR2 SQIVND (reference sequence). The CDR3 totals 16 residues. V was shortened by 3 bases and J by 6 bases, with 20 bases between the two germline ends.

The V call is TRBV19, the J call TRBJ1-3; D is uncertain. The V gene lost 3 bases and the J gene lost 0 bases, with 12 bases spanning the gap. This CDR3 region has 16 residues. Germline V gene lookup returns CDR1 LNHDA and CDR2 SQIVND (reference sequence). The CDR3 sequence: CASSIPELYSGNTIYF. The CDR3 nucleotides read TGTGCCAGTAGTATCCCCGAGTTATACTCTGGAAACACCATATATTTT.